These 17 T cell receptor beta chains were all obtained from the same sample, sequenced in a study of neurological immune-mediated disorders. TCRdb reprocessed the 5' RACE reads via MiXCR and lists one record per CDR3 protein. The sample consists of approximately 40,000 distinct CDR3 sequences, roughly 13% of them appearing once. The sequencing input was PBMCs. Source of these receptors: a female donor in good health.

This clonotype was detected ten times or more. The chain uses TRBV5-1 and TRBJ2-3, with D uncertain. The V and J ends lost 3 bases and 2 bases respectively, with 10 bases between them. Germline CDR1 is SGHRS and CDR2 is YFSETQ. This CDR3 has 14 residues. The CDR3 sequence is CASSYSRDTDTQYF. The DNA of the CDR3 is TGCGCCAGCAGCTACTCTAGAGACACAGATACGCAGTATTTT.

This clonotype was observed at least ten times. This chain uses TRBV5-5 with TRBJ2-7, with 9 bases that match TRBD2. Trimming removed 0 bases from V and 2 bases from J; junction bases left unmatched: 3. Germline V gene sequence: CDR1 SGHKS, CDR2 YYEKEE (reference sequence). The CDR3 is 15 residues long. The CDR3 reads CASSLGTSVPYEQYF. The CDR3 nucleotides are TGTGCCAGCAGCTTGGGGACTAGCGTCCCCTACGAGCAGTACTTC.

This clonotype was counted ten times or more. The CDR3 nucleotides read TGTGCCAGCAACCCCGGGACTGGGCAAATTGGCAATCAGCCCCAGCATTTT. Amino acid sequence: CASNPGTGQIGNQPQHF. J is TRBJ1-5 and V is TRBV12-3 or TRBV12-4; a possible D gene is TRBD1 (5 bases). V was shortened by 7 bases and J by 2 bases, with 21 bases between the two germline ends. This CDR3 comprises 17 residues.

A remark on this clonotype: Given a much more abundant clone one base away, this may be a read error. The V call is TRBV7-9, the J call TRBJ2-1; 8 positions agree with TRBD2. The junction had 12 bases not matched to a gene; V was cut back by 5 bases and J by 9 bases. The germline CDR1 and CDR2 sequences are SEHNR and FQNEAQ (reference sequence). The CDR3 has 15 amino acids. CDR3 residues: CASSPRGSGMAEQFF. The CDR3 region has the DNA TGTGCCAGCAGCCCCAGGGGTAGCGGGATGGCTGAGCAGTTCTTC.

V gene TRBV12-2 combines with J gene TRBJ1-5; the table's D call of TRBD1 was not tested on the DNA. TRBV12-2 is listed as a pseudogene. This CDR3 has 15 amino acids. CDR3 DNA: TGTGCAAGTCGCTTATATCCCGAATCTAATCAGCCCCAGCATTTT. This translates into CASRLYPESNQPQHF.

This clonotype was counted many times. The chain links TRBV5-8 to TRBJ2-3; 7 bases agree with TRBD2. This CDR3 region has 15 residues. CDR1 and CDR2 from the germline V gene are SGHTS and YDEGEE. V trimming: 0 bases; J trimming: 4 bases; junction bases outside the gene matches: 5. The CDR3: CASSLGQREADTQYF. In DNA, the CDR3 is TGTGCCAGCAGCTTGGGGCAACGGGAGGCAGATACGCAGTATTTT.

This clonotype was counted ten times or more. The chain combines TRBV20-1 with TRBJ1-5; D may be TRBD1 (5 bases). CDR3 size: 17 residues. Germline assignment: CDR1 DFQATT and CDR2 SNEGSKA (reference sequence). V was cut by 5 bases and J by 0 bases, with 20 bases left in between. CDR3 region: CSAPVLGQEDSNQPQHF. CDR3 sequence (DNA): TGCAGTGCTCCAGTACTGGGGCAGGAAGATAGCAATCAGCCCCAGCATTTT.

This chain links TRBV7-9 with TRBJ2-7; D is possibly TRBD2 (5 bases). The CDR3 runs 13 residues. V dropped 4 bases and J dropped 4 bases, with 11 bases sitting between them. Per germline, CDR1 SEHNR and CDR2 FQNEAQ (reference sequence). CDR3 in amino acids: CASSSPGGYEQYF. The CDR3 DNA is TGTGCCAGCAGCTCCCCAGGAGGTTACGAGCAGTACTTC. Based on the CDR3 plus reference TRBV7-9 and TRBJ2-7, the full variable domain is DTGVSQNPRHKITKRGQNVTFRCDPISEHNRLYWYRQTLGQGPEFLTYFQNEAQLEKSRLLSDRFSAERPKGSFSTLEIQRTEQGDSAMYLCASSSPGGYEQYFGPGTRLTVT.

This clonotype has at least ten counts. J is TRBJ1-4 and V is TRBV6-5; 7 nucleotides match TRBD1. The germline CDR1 and CDR2 sequences are MNHEY and SVGAGI. V lost 6 bases to trimming and J lost 0 bases; unmatched junction nucleotides: 10. The CDR3 extends over 17 amino acids. The CDR3 sequence is CASSKRQGGTTNEKLFF. As DNA, the CDR3 is TGTGCCAGCAGCAAACGACAGGGCGGGACAACTAATGAAAAACTGTTTTTT.

In its sample, this clonotype was seen many times. V usage is TRBV19 and J usage is TRBJ2-2; 7 bases are shared with TRBD1. V shed 5 bases and J 6 bases; nucleotides not matched to a gene: 6. Per germline, CDR1 LNHDA and CDR2 SQIVND (reference sequence). CDR3 length: 14 amino acids. The CDR3 loop reads CASSPPQGAGELFF. CDR3 coding DNA: TGTGCCAGTAGTCCTCCTCAGGGGGCCGGGGAGCTGTTTTTT.

CDR3: CASSPGAPGSHNEQFF. The CDR3 DNA is TGCGCCAGCAGCCCGGGGGCACCCGGGAGTCACAATGAGCAGTTCTTC. This chain connects TRBV5-1 to TRBJ2-1; either TRBD1 or TRBD2 may supply D (6 bases each). The CDR3 contains 16 residues. The V end was cut by 4 bases, the J end by 5 bases, with 19 bases between. Per the germline V gene, CDR1 is SGHRS and CDR2 is YFSETQ.

This clonotype is medium-sized by share. The CDR3 nucleotides read TGTGCCATCAGTGAACCCCGAAATGAAAAACTGTTTTTT. Its translation is CAISEPRNEKLFF. The rearrangement uses TRBV10-3 and TRBJ1-4, with D uncertain. The germline V gene has CDR1 ENHRY and CDR2 SYGVKD. CDR3 length: 13 amino acids. V gave up 3 bases and J gave up 5 bases, with 7 bases separating them.

This clonotype has at least ten counts. The chain recombines TRBV3-1 with TRBJ2-4, with 7 bases fitting TRBD1. J was trimmed by 1 base and V by 1 base; bases with no gene match: 1. Germline CDR1 and CDR2: LGHDT and YNNKEL (reference sequence). The CDR3 spans 15 residues. The CDR3, as DNA: TGTGCCAGCAGCCAAGCGGACAGGGCCAAAAACATTCAGTACTTC. It is translated as CASSQADRAKNIQYF.

The table lists this clonotype with many counts. V usage is TRBV6-6 and J usage is TRBJ2-2; 8 positions agree with TRBD1. CDR3 length equals 15 residues. J lost 6 bases, V lost 6 bases, and 9 bases had no gene match. Germline-derived CDR1 and CDR2 are MNHNY and SVGAGI (reference sequence). The CDR3 DNA is TGTGCCAGCAGGACGACAGGGGTCACATCCGGGGAGCTGTTTTTT. This sequence encodes CASRTTGVTSGELFF.

This clonotype was seen a few times. The V gene is TRBV6-1, the J gene TRBJ2-2, with TRBD2 matching over 9 bases. This CDR3 has 18 residues. Looked up from germline, CDR1 is MNHNS and CDR2 is SASEGT. V shed 5 bases, J shed 5 bases, and the junction held 15 bases outside the gene matches. The CDR3 bases are TGTGCCAGCAGTCTGAACACCCTAGCGGGAACGAGAACCGGGGAGCTGTTTTTT. Protein product: CASSLNTLAGTRTGELFF.

In its sample, this clonotype was seen many times. The rearrangement joins TRBV5-1 to TRBJ2-7, with D perhaps TRBD2 (6 bases). CDR1 SGHRS and CDR2 YFSETQ come from the germline V gene. CDR3 size: 14 residues. V lost 0 bases and J 4 bases, leaving 11 bases between the germline ends. Here the CDR3 reads CASSLGGIAYEQYF. The CDR3 DNA sequence: TGCGCCAGCAGCTTGGGCGGGATCGCGTACGAGCAGTACTTC.

This clonotype was seen at least ten times. The chain combines TRBV18 with TRBJ2-7, with 8 positions matching TRBD1. The length of the CDR3 is 14 residues. Germline assignment: CDR1 KGHSH and CDR2 LQKENI. Trimming at V came to 3 bases and at J to 4 bases, leaving 5 bases not matched to a gene. This CDR3 is CASSPNDRGYEQYF. The CDR3 DNA follows: TGTGCCAGCTCACCGAACGACAGGGGATACGAGCAGTACTTC.